Listed here are 14 T cell receptor beta chains from one sample, sequenced in a study of T cell changes during pregnancy in multiple sclerosis. Using immunoSEQ multiplex PCR, the repertoire was profiled, and TCRdb retains in-frame clones only, with some absent. This sample has tens of thousands of clones, with about 94% found just once. The sequences come from peripheral blood, collected in the second trimester of pregnancy. The source of these receptors is a female donor in good health, enrolled as a control in a pregnancy study.

The rearrangement joins TRBV7-8 to TRBJ2-2; TRBD1 agrees at 10 bases. The ends lost 4 bases at V and 5 bases at J; junction bases unmatched: 10. The CDR3 consists of 17 residues. Germline CDR1 is SGHVS and CDR2 is FQNEAQ. The CDR3 DNA follows: TGTGCCAGCAGCTACCGGACAGGGGGGGTTAAAACCGGGGAGCTGTTTTTT. As protein: CASSYRTGGVKTGELFF. Drawing the rest from reference TRBV7-8 and TRBJ2-2, the complete variable domain is GAGVSQSPRYKVAKRGQDVALRCDPISGHVSLFWYQQALGQGPEFLTYFQNEAQLDKSGLPSDRFFAERPEGSVSTLKIQRTQQEDSAVYLCASSYRTGGVKTGELFFGEGSRLTVL.

V usage is TRBV19 and J usage is TRBJ1-2; D gene unclear. Between the trimmed V and J ends, which lost 0 bases and 4 bases, there was a span of 9 bases. Per germline, CDR1 LNHDA and CDR2 SQIVND (reference sequence). This CDR3 comprises 14 residues. The DNA for the CDR3 is TGTGCCAGTAGTATAGATCACAGAAGCTATGGCTACACCTTC. Encoded protein: CASSIDHRSYGYTF.

DNA for the CDR3: TGTGCTAGTGGTTTGCCGATGGGGGGAGGCTACACCTTC. Its protein product is CASGLPMGGGYTF. The chain combines TRBV12-5 with TRBJ1-2, with D possibly matching TRBD1 (5 bases). Trimming pared 2 bases from V and 8 bases from J, leaving 12 bases between. The CDR3 runs 13 residues. The germline CDR1 and CDR2 sequences are LGHNT and FRNRAP.

This chain joins TRBV19 and TRBJ2-1; 7 bases are a match to TRBD1. The CDR3 extends over 14 amino acids. Germline V CDR1 and CDR2: LNHDA, SQIVND (reference sequence). With 3 bases clipped from V and 2 bases from J, the junction kept 1 base outside the gene matches. Here the CDR3 DNA reads TGTGCCAGTAGTATCCAGGGGGCCTACAATGAGCAGTTCTTC. Translating gives CASSIQGAYNEQFF.

V and J are TRBV5-4 and TRBJ1-1; 9 nucleotides agree with TRBD1. V lost 3 bases, J lost 1 base, and 1 base stayed unmatched. Germline-derived CDR1 and CDR2 are SGHNT and YYREEE (reference sequence). This CDR3 is 14 amino acids long. The CDR3 loop is CASSWGQGNTEAFF. CDR3 sequence (DNA): TGTGCCAGCAGCTGGGGACAGGGGAACACTGAAGCTTTCTTT.

The V call is TRBV15, the J call TRBJ1-4; D remains ambiguous. Germline V gives CDR1 LNHNV, CDR2 YYDKDF (reference sequence). CDR3 length equals 15 residues. Trimming took 0 bases from V and 7 from J, leaving 12 bases between them. CDR3 region: CATSRDLMVVEKLFF. CDR3 in DNA: TGTGCCACCAGCAGAGATTTGATGGTAGTTGAAAAACTGTTTTTT. Full variable domain (missing parts from reference TRBV15 and TRBJ1-4): DAMVIQNPRYQVTQFGKPVTLSCSQTLNHNVMYWYQQKSSQAPKLLFHYYDKDFNNEADTPDNFQSRRPNTSFCFLDIRSPGLGDTAMYLCATSRDLMVVEKLFFGSGTQLSVL.

The rearrangement links TRBV7-6 to TRBJ2-1, with a tentative D call TRBD1 (6 bases). The CDR3 totals 13 residues. Looked up from germline, CDR1 is SGHVS and CDR2 is FNYEAQ. The V and J ends lost 5 bases and 4 bases respectively, with 9 bases between them. The CDR3 DNA reads TGTGCCAGCAGCCCGGACAGATACAATGAGCAGTTCTTC. This translates into CASSPDRYNEQFF.

The chain has TRBV6-6 and TRBJ1-6; D gene uncertain. Germline CDR1 and CDR2: MNHNY and SVGAGI (reference sequence). V dropped 5 bases and J dropped 4 bases, with 9 bases sitting between them. The CDR3 runs 14 residues. CDR3 nucleotides: TGTGCCAGCAGTCCAGACAAGTATAATTCACCCCTCCACTTT. This sequence encodes CASSPDKYNSPLHF.

This chain links TRBV20-1 with TRBJ1-2, with no clear D. The CDR3 is made up of 11 amino acids. Trimming took off 5 bases at V and 11 bases at J, with 15 bases between the two ends. From germline, CDR1 is DFQATT and CDR2 SNEGSKA (reference sequence). CDR3 sequence (DNA): TGCAGTGCTGGCGATCCCTCGGGGTACACCTTC. Encoded protein: CSAGDPSGYTF.

The table lists this clone with a count of one. The chain employs TRBV4-1 and TRBJ2-5; the D gene is possibly TRBD1 (6 bases). Germline CDR1 MGHRA, CDR2 YSYEKL. Trimming pared 0 bases from V and 1 base from J, leaving 15 bases between. The CDR3 length is 17 residues. This chain's CDR3 is CASSQDSAGVVQETQYF. CDR3 nucleotides: TGCGCCAGCAGCCAAGATTCGGCAGGGGTCGTCCAAGAGACCCAGTACTTC.

This chain links TRBV30 with TRBJ2-1; the D gene is possibly TRBD1 (7 bases). The CDR3 consists of 13 residues. Germline CDR1 GTSNPN, CDR2 SVGIG (reference sequence). V was shortened by 8 bases and J by 4 bases, with 15 bases between the two germline ends. The chain's CDR3 is CATARDSYNEQFF. The CDR3 nucleotides read TGTGCCACAGCGCGGGACAGTTACAATGAGCAGTTCTTC.

V and J are TRBV7-8 and TRBJ1-6; D is uncertain. Germline CDR1 SGHVS, CDR2 FQNEAQ. V gave up 10 bases and J gave up 0 bases, with 19 bases separating them. The CDR3 extends over 17 amino acids. CDR3 coding DNA: TGTGCCACCAGTGGAGAGGCGGGGAGCTCCTATAATTCACCCCTCCACTTT. Protein sequence: CATSGEAGSSYNSPLHF.

The chain employs TRBV11-3 and TRBJ1-2, with 9 nucleotides matching TRBD1. Trimming removed 1 base from V and 2 bases from J; junction bases left unmatched: 8. The length of the CDR3 is 17 residues. Germline CDR1 is SGHNT and CDR2 is YENEEA. CDR3 DNA: TGTGCCAGCAGCTTAGGAGGGACAGGGAGTCTGAACTATGGCTACACCTTC. Encoded protein: CASSLGGTGSLNYGYTF.

The rearrangement uses TRBV13 and TRBJ2-2, with 9 bases identical to TRBD2. The germline gives CDR1 PRHDT, CDR2 FYEKMQ (reference sequence). V lost 4 bases to trimming and J lost 6 bases; unmatched junction nucleotides: 3. The CDR3 has 14 amino acids. CDR3 in amino acids: CASSSRTSAGELFF. The CDR3 DNA reads as TGTGCCAGCAGCTCAAGGACTAGCGCCGGGGAGCTGTTTTTT.